The rows below give T cell receptor beta chains drawn from one sample of a study of blood T cell repertoires in COVID-19. Using immunoSEQ multiplex PCR, the repertoire was profiled, and TCRdb retains in-frame clones only, with some absent. The sample includes 90,000 to 95,000 clones, around 89% of them seen just once. Sequenced: peripheral blood. These TCRs come from a woman aged 80 or over with active COVID-19. Both conserved end residues are part of each CDR3. Each record gives: clone size, V gene, J gene, D gene, CDR3 DNA, CDR3 protein. A D gene is named only where the DNA matches it firmly. The listing skips clone size in some rows; elsewhere it reads once, few, many or a size class.

-	TRBV7-9	TRBJ1-6	TRBD1	TGTGCCAGCAGCGTCGGGGGACAGGGCTATTCACCCCTCCACTTT	CASSVGGQGYSPLHF
-	TRBV5-5	TRBJ2-7	TRBD1	TGTGCCAGCAGCTCGGGGACAGGGTCCTACGAGCAGTACTTC	CASSSGTGSYEQYF
-	TRBV28	TRBJ1-1	TRBD1	TGTGCCAGCAGCCACTACCTGGGACAGCTGAACACTGAAGCTTTCTTT	CASSHYLGQLNTEAFF
-	TRBV19	TRBJ1-2	TRBD1	TGTGCCAGTAGTATCAACATCCGGGACAGGGGTTCTGGCTACACCTTC	CASSINIRDRGSGYTF
-	TRBV6-2/TRBV6-3	TRBJ2-7	TRBD1	TGTGCCAGCAGTTACAGTTGGCAGGGGGCCTCCTACGAGCAGTACTTC	CASSYSWQGASYEQYF
-	TRBV27	TRBJ2-7	TRBD2	TGTGCCAGCAGTTTCCAGGCTAGCGGTTATTCCTACGAGCAGTACTTC	CASSFQASGYSYEQYF
-	TRBV4-3	TRBJ2-1	-	TGCGCCAGCAGCCAAAGCGGAGCAAGCTCCTACAATGAGCAGTTCTTC	CASSQSGASSYNEQFF
-	TRBV19	TRBJ1-1	TRBD1	TGTGCCAGTAGTAAAGGATCGGCAGGGGGTGAAACTTTCTTT	CASSKGSAGGETFF
-	TRBV30	TRBJ2-1	-	TGTGCCTGGAGTGTACGGTTTGAGGGAAAATACAATGAGCAGTTCTTC	CAWSVRFEGKYNEQFF
few	TRBV15	TRBJ1-6	-	TGTGCCACCAGCAGGGGAGGGGGAATGGACATGGGAGCTTCACCCCTCCACTTT	CATSRGGGMDMGASPLHF
-	TRBV6-6	TRBJ2-7	TRBD2	TGTGCCAGCTCGGGGACTATCTCCGAGCAGTACTTC	CASSGTISEQYF
-	TRBV6-4	TRBJ2-1	TRBD2	TGTGCCAGCAGTGGGCTAGCGGGAGTCAATGAGCAGTTCTTC	CASSGLAGVNEQFF
-	TRBV9	TRBJ1-1	-	TGTGCCAGCAGCCCTCAATCGGGCACTGAAGCTTTCTTT	CASSPQSGTEAFF
-	TRBV9	TRBJ2-7	-	TGTGCCAGCAGCGTAGACCCGGTATCGGTATACGAGCAGTACTTC	CASSVDPVSVYEQYF
-	TRBV6-5	TRBJ1-1	TRBD1	TGTGCCAGCAGTCTCCGGGACAGGGTCACTGAAGCTTTCTTT	CASSLRDRVTEAFF
-	TRBV4-1	TRBJ2-7	TRBD2	TGCGCCAGCAGCCTTCGACTAGCGGAGAGCTCCTACGAGCAGTACTTC	CASSLRLAESSYEQYF
-	TRBV6-5	TRBJ1-4	-	TGTGCCAGCAGTTACTCCCCGAATGAAAAACTGTTTTTT	CASSYSPNEKLFF